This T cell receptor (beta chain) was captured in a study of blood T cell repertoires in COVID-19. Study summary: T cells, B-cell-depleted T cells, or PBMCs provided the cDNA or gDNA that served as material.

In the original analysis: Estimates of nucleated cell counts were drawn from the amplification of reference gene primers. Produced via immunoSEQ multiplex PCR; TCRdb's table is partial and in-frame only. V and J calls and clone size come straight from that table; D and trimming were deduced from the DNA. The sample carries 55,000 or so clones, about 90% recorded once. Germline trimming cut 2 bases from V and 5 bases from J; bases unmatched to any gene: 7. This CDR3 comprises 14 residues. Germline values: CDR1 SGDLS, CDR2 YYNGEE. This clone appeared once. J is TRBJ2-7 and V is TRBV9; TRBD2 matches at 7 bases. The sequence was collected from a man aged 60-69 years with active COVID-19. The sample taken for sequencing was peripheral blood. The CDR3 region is CASSVYREDHEQYF. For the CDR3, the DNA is TGTGCCAGCAGCGTCTATCGGGAGGACCACGAGCAGTACTTC.